This T cell receptor beta chain was profiled in a study of molecular identifiers for immune sequencing clone quantification. V was pared by 1 base and J by 0 bases, with 9 bases between. Germline assignment: CDR1 LGHNA and CDR2 YSLEER. The CDR3 runs to 15 residues. Study-level results: Investigators reportedly could detect spiked Jurkat TCR RNA from one cell among 980,000 or so naive cells.

Only a few counts were recorded for this clonotype. Antigen unknown. MiXCR, run by TCRdb on the PCR reads, gives a single entry per CDR3 protein. The data show about half a million distinct CDR3 sequences, with around 23% seen just once and around 0.8% held by the top ten. The rearrangement joins TRBV4-3 to TRBJ2-5; D is tentatively TRBD1 or TRBD2 (5 bases each). The TCR sequence derives from a human donor in good health. Some libraries in this study had Jurkat cell RNA spiked in. The sample consisted of naive CD8+ T cells from blood, with Jurkat cell RNA spiked in. Stated subset: FACS-sorted CD8+CD4-CCR7+CD45RA+ naive T cells. As DNA, the CDR3 is TGCGCCAGCAGCCAAGGGGGACCCTACCAAGAGACCCAGTACTTC. Amino acid sequence: CASSQGGPYQETQYF.